Shown below are 14 T cell receptor beta chains from a single sample sequenced in a study of cytomegalovirus exposure and HLA in healthy donors. PCR used 60 Vbeta primers and 13 Jbeta primers. Some clones are missing from TCRdb's copy, which holds only in-frame ones; the method was immunoSEQ multiplex PCR. Here the sample spans around 67,000 clones, around three quarters being singletons. The sequencing sample was made of PBMCs. These receptor sequences come from a man younger than 35 in good health and CMV-seropositive.

The genes are TRBV5-1 and TRBJ2-3; 14 bases agree with TRBD2. The CDR3 is 16 residues long. The ends lost 4 bases at V and 3 bases at J; junction bases unmatched: 4. Per germline, CDR1 SGHRS and CDR2 YFSETQ. The CDR3 protein is CASSPGLAGGTDTQYF. CDR3 DNA sequence: TGCGCCAGCAGCCCCGGACTAGCGGGAGGAACAGATACGCAGTATTTT.

The chain links TRBV6-5 to TRBJ2-1; tentative D call: TRBD1 (5 bases). The germline V and J ends were trimmed by 6 bases and 3 bases, with 9 bases remaining between them. The CDR3 extends over 13 amino acids. CDR1 is MNHEY and CDR2 is SVGAGI in the germline V gene. The CDR3, as DNA: TGTGCCAGCAGCCAGACAGTCTACAATGAGCAGTTCTTC. Translating it yields CASSQTVYNEQFF.

In this sample, this clone turned up a few times. The chain uses TRBV7-8 and TRBJ1-4; D may be TRBD1 (6 bases). This CDR3 comprises 12 residues. Germline V lookup: CDR1 SGHVS, CDR2 FQNEAQ. V lost 7 bases and J lost 7, with 10 bases in between. CDR3: CASTRDTEKLFF. CDR3 coding DNA: TGTGCCAGCACCCGGGACACTGAAAAACTGTTTTTT.

The chain carries TRBV10-3 and TRBJ2-1; 13 bases agree with TRBD2. Germline-derived CDR1 and CDR2 are ENHRY and SYGVKD. With V trimmed by 6 bases and J by 7 bases, 6 bases remained unmatched. The CDR3 totals 15 residues. This CDR3 is CAIRPGLAGENEQFF. The CDR3 DNA follows: TGTGCCATCAGGCCAGGACTAGCGGGAGAGAATGAGCAGTTCTTC.

The count of this clone is one. The V gene is TRBV28, the J gene TRBJ1-6; D is possibly TRBD1 (5 bases). Looked up from germline, CDR1 is MDHEN and CDR2 is SYDVKM. The CDR3 is 14 residues long. V lost 6 bases to trimming and J lost 6 bases, with 12 bases between them. Here the CDR3 reads CASSQGGINSPLHF. CDR3 bases: TGTGCCAGCAGCCAGGGCGGAATTAATTCACCCCTCCACTTT.

The chain uses TRBV21-1 and TRBJ2-3; the table gives TRBD1 as D, unverified against the DNA. TRBV21-1 is marked as a pseudogene. The CDR3 has 15 amino acids. CDR3 residues: CAKPSTGPHTDTQYF. The CDR3 DNA follows: TGTGCCAAACCGTCGACAGGGCCCCACACAGATACGCAGTATTTT.

The chain couples TRBV9 to TRBJ1-4; D may be TRBD1 (5 bases). Germline assignment: CDR1 SGDLS and CDR2 YYNGEE. The CDR3 extends over 15 amino acids. V was pared by 4 bases and J by 5 bases, with 15 bases between. CDR3 sequence (DNA): TGTGCCAGCAGCACCACGGACATCCGGAATGAAAAACTGTTTTTT. The encoded protein is CASSTTDIRNEKLFF.

This chain joins TRBV18 and TRBJ2-3, with 10 bases lining up with TRBD1. The CDR3 totals 14 residues. The germline V gene has CDR1 KGHSH and CDR2 LQKENI. Germline trimming cut 6 bases from V and 3 bases from J; bases unmatched to any gene: 3. In DNA form, the CDR3 reads TGTGCCAGCTCCGGACAGGGGGTAACAGATACGCAGTATTTT. Encoded protein: CASSGQGVTDTQYF.

The rearrangement joins TRBV19 to TRBJ1-2; no definite D call. V lost 3 bases and J 5 bases, leaving 13 bases between the germline ends. The CDR3 has 14 residues. The germline V gene encodes CDR1 LNHDA and CDR2 SQIVND (reference sequence). The CDR3 loop is CASSMGRGRYGYTF. The CDR3 coding sequence is TGTGCCAGTAGTATGGGTAGAGGAAGGTATGGCTACACCTTC.

V and J are TRBV6-4 and TRBJ2-2; D is unresolved. Trimming removed 2 bases at V and 6 bases at J, with 10 bases between. Germline V gene lookup returns CDR1 MRHNA and CDR2 SNTAGT. The CDR3 length is 14 residues. CDR3 protein: CASSDVTNPGELFF. Here the CDR3 DNA reads TGTGCCAGCAGTGACGTCACAAACCCCGGGGAGCTGTTTTTT.

The chain links TRBV2 to TRBJ1-3; a possible D gene is TRBD1 (6 bases). The CDR3 has 15 amino acids. Germline V gives CDR1 SNHLY, CDR2 FYNNEI. Trimming removed 9 bases from V and 3 bases from J, with 18 bases in between. The CDR3 spells CARKGGGLSGNTIYF. The CDR3 DNA reads as TGTGCCAGGAAGGGAGGGGGGCTGAGTGGAAACACCATATATTTT.

This sequence joins TRBV6-1 and TRBJ1-1, with 8 bases lining up with TRBD1. The CDR3 extends over 14 amino acids. V dropped 5 bases and J dropped 6; count of bases not matched to a gene: 8. The V gene's germline CDR1 is MNHNS and CDR2 SASEGT. The CDR3 loop is CASSLTGDLSEAFF. The DNA for the CDR3 is TGTGCCAGCAGTCTGACAGGGGATTTGTCTGAAGCTTTCTTT.

The chain recombines TRBV6-6 with TRBJ2-3; D not certain. Germline V gene data show CDR1 as MNHNY and CDR2 as SVGAGI (reference sequence). The ends were cut back, 1 base at V and 0 bases at J, with 11 bases in the middle. The length of the CDR3 is 16 residues. In DNA form, the CDR3 reads TGTGCCAGCAGTTACTTAGGCCAGACAAGCACAGATACGCAGTATTTT. This encodes CASSYLGQTSTDTQYF.

The V gene is TRBV30, the J gene TRBJ1-3; 7 positions agree with TRBD1. V dropped 4 bases and J dropped 2; count of bases not matched to a gene: 5. This CDR3 spans 14 amino acids. The germline gives CDR1 GTSNPN, CDR2 SVGIG (reference sequence). Written as DNA, the CDR3 is TGTGCCTGGACTCAGGGGGTTACTGGAAACACCATATATTTT. It encodes CAWTQGVTGNTIYF.